These T cell receptor beta chains were read from a single sample in a study of T cell responses to AZD1222 COVID-19 vaccine. Profiled with immunoSEQ multiplex PCR; TCRdb holds only in-frame clones, not every one. The sample has 200,000 or so clones, approximately 94% seen once. Sequenced here: peripheral blood, sampled on day 0 of AZD1222 vaccination. The origin of the receptors is an adult in good health. The CDR3 runs from the conserved cysteine through the conserved F or W. A D gene is named only where the DNA matches it firmly. The size field is filled for only some rows; it gives once, few, many or a size class.

d_gene	v_gene	j_gene	abundance	CDR3nt	CDR3aa
TRBD2	TRBV7-2	TRBJ2-5	NA	TGTGCCAGCAGCTTCAGGACTAGCGGGAGTCTGAACCAAGAGACCCAGTACTTC	CASSFRTSGSLNQETQYF
NA	TRBV5-6	TRBJ1-3	NA	TGTGCCAGCAACTCAGGGATTGGAAACACCATATATTTT	CASNSGIGNTIYF
NA	TRBV10-3	TRBJ1-3	once	TGTGCTCCCAGGGAGTCCTCTGGAAACACCATATATTTT	CAPRESSGNTIYF
NA	TRBV2	TRBJ2-7	NA	TGTGCCAGCAGTGACGGGGGTTCCTACGAGCAGTACTTC	CASSDGGSYEQYF
NA	TRBV28	TRBJ1-6	once	TGTGCCAGCAGTTTGGGGGGCGGTTCACCCCTCCACTTT	CASSLGGGSPLHF
TRBD1	TRBV12-3/TRBV12-4	TRBJ2-7	NA	TGTGCCACCCGCCCAGGGGGCTCCTACGAGCAGTACTTC	CATRPGGSYEQYF
NA	TRBV21-1	TRBJ2-1	NA	TGTGCCAGCAGCAAAAACACAGGGGAGGGTGGCAATGAGCAGTTCTTC	CASSKNTGEGGNEQFF
NA	TRBV5-4	TRBJ1-6	NA	TGTGCCAGCAGCTTAGGGGGAGGATCACCCCTCCACTTT	CASSLGGGSPLHF
TRBD1	TRBV28	TRBJ1-5	NA	TGTGCCAGCAGTTTACGACAGGGGGTTAATCAGCCCCAGCATTTT	CASSLRQGVNQPQHF
NA	TRBV5-6	TRBJ1-4	NA	TGTGCCAGCAGCACCCGGCCCGGGGCTAATGAAAAACTGTTTTTT	CASSTRPGANEKLFF